The present entry profiles one TCR beta chain with its context. Its recognized antigen is unknown. Libraries were prepared through 5' RACE. Each TCR library was prepared from about 3,300 ng of total RNA. For each sample, cDNA was synthesized in eight separate reactions using SMARTScribe reverse transcriptase. During cDNA synthesis, template switching was used to introduce unique molecular identifiers that contained a 6-nucleotide sample barcode. Two nested PCRs of approximately 16 and 10 cycles amplified the TCRalpha and TCRbeta cDNA, and bead purification followed each PCR. Before amplification, the cDNA was treated with uracil DNA-glycosylase and purified using the QIAquick PCR purification kit. The second PCR added Illumina TruSeq-compatible adapters along with sample-specific barcodes. TapeStation and Qubit were used to check library quality and concentration, and 4.5 to 6.5 ng of each library was pooled. Pooled libraries were sequenced on an Illumina HiSeq2500 single-index Rapid Run with 2 x 100 bp reads and custom sequencing primers. Concerning the study's data processing: UMI-based consensus assembly with MiGEC version 1.2.6 was used to correct PCR and sequencing errors. V(D)J alignment, clonotype assembly and CDR3 extraction were performed with MiXCR version 2.1.1. To normalise gene usage, clonotype sharing and MAIT/NKT TCR abundance, the analysis used the top 1000, 10 000 and 20 000 clonotypes per sample. After downsampling to 27 000 UMIs, diversity was calculated as the inverse Simpson index using the vegan R package. Paired Mann-Whitney U tests were applied to discordant twin pairs, with Benjamini-Hochberg correction for multiple testing. TCRdb reanalyzed the reads, keeping one entry per CDR3 protein sequence and omitting DNA. The V and J calls follow TCRdb's processing rather than the paper's. The sample table includes about 380,000 distinct CDR3 sequences. The leading ten clones occupy 2.5% to 3% of the sample.

The entry originates in a study of monozygotic twins with inflammatory bowel disease (dated by TCRdb to between 2018 and 2021). In the study overall: A total of 28 monozygotic twin pairs were included in the full study, comprising nine German pairs (four IBD-concordant, five IBD-discordant) and 19 IBD-discordant Danish pairs. Each individual had, on average, about 151 000 unique TCRalpha sequences and 181 000 unique TCRbeta sequences available for analysis. Disease-associated traits were sought mainly through comparisons between IBD patients and their genetically identical healthy co-twins within discordant pairs.

From each donor, an approximately 2.5 ml peripheral blood sample was collected into PAXgene tubes and stored at -80 degrees C. Without any T cell sorting, total RNA was extracted from whole blood using the PAXgene blood miRNA kit on an automated QIAcube. Peripheral blood from monozygotic twin pairs who were concordant or discordant for inflammatory bowel disease underwent deep TCRalpha and TCRbeta repertoire profiling using unique molecular barcoding. Smoking habits were recorded for all twin pairs, with individuals classified as current, former or never smokers. Paper-wide results and their limitations: The results gave no support for a single strong signal or clonotype linked to IBD. Differing immunosuppressive treatments among patients may have added background noise and inter-individual variability to the repertoires. The analysis was unable to tell apart different T cell subtypes. Concordant and discordant twins showed no difference in repertoire similarity, possibly because of limited statistical power. IBD patients had lower TCRbeta repertoire diversity, measured by the inverse Simpson index, than their healthy co-twins. Compared with healthy twins, IBD patients shared fewer clonotypes with other individuals, and the difference was most pronounced in patients with signs of disease activity.

The germline V gene specifies SQVTM as CDR1 and ANQGSEA as CDR2. Including cysteine and phenylalanine, the CDR3 has 11 amino acids. The record lacks a DNA sequence. The receptor was isolated from a human donor with ulcerative colitis or Crohn's disease, or a healthy co-twin of an affected twin (not recorded which). This chain is built from TRBV29-1 and TRBJ1-4. Specimen: blood. The CDR3 here reads CSVEEGRLLFF.